This is a list of T cell receptor beta chains from one sample in a study of shared clonotypes between healthy human individuals. Only in-frame clones appear in the TCRdb table, and some are missing; sequencing was by immunoSEQ multiplex PCR. Here the sample spans 2 million to 2.5 million clones, around 93% being singletons. The specimen was naive CD4+ T cells from PBMCs. These receptors all stem from a man in his late teens or twenties in good health. Some clones in this sample may be carry-over from other donors' samples. Each CDR3 is given with its conserved first and last residue. The D gene is left open where the match is weak. Rows give clone size only sometimes, using once, few, many, or a class for an expanded clone.

TRBD2	TRBV2	TRBJ2-1	-	TGTGCCAGCAGTGAATGGACTAGCGGGAGCGGCGATGAGCAGTTCTTC	CASSEWTSGSGDEQFF
-	TRBV7-9	TRBJ2-5	once	TGTGCCAGCAGCTTAGAGTTTAAGCCTTGGGGGAAAGAGACCCAGTACTTC	CASSLEFKPWGKETQYF
-	TRBV20-1	TRBJ2-1	-	TGCAGTGCTGGCACCTACAATGAGCAGTTCTTC	CSAGTYNEQFF
-	TRBV19	TRBJ2-7	-	TGTGCCAAAGGGGGGTACGAGCAGTACTTC	CAKGGYEQYF
-	TRBV30	TRBJ1-1	-	TGTGCCTCCTCCAAACCCGGGACATTGAACACTGAAGCTTTCTTT	CASSKPGTLNTEAFF
-	TRBV10-2	TRBJ1-2	-	TGCGCCAGCAGTAAAAACGGACAGCCCCATACTAACTATGGCTACACCTTC	CASSKNGQPHTNYGYTF
TRBD1	TRBV2	TRBJ1-1	-	TGTGCCAGCAGTTCCGACAGGGGGCCTACTGAAGCTTTCTTT	CASSSDRGPTEAFF
-	TRBV7-2	TRBJ1-2	-	TGTGCCAGCAGCCAAACCGGGGGCGGCTACACCTTC	CASSQTGGGYTF
-	TRBV6-5	TRBJ1-5	-	TGTGCCAGCCGGGCCCCGAATCAGCCCCAGCATTTT	CASRAPNQPQHF
TRBD2	TRBV5-1	TRBJ2-1	once	TGCGCCACCGCGGTCCTAGCGGGGTCCTACAATGAGCAGTTCTTC	CATAVLAGSYNEQFF
-	TRBV7-9	TRBJ2-1	-	TGTGCCAGCAGCTTAGGAGTTGACTACAATGAGCAGTTCTTC	CASSLGVDYNEQFF
TRBD1	TRBV5-1	TRBJ2-1	-	TGCGCCAGCAGCTCAAAGCCCCCGGGACAGGTTAGTAATGAGCAGTTCTTC	CASSSKPPGQVSNEQFF
-	TRBV27	TRBJ2-1	-	TGTGCCAGCGCGCCCCTATCCCGGCCGAACAATGAGCAGTTCTTC	CASAPLSRPNNEQFF
-	TRBV4-2	TRBJ2-7	-	TGTGCCAGCAGCCAAGATCAACGGGACGGAGGCTACGAGCAGTACTTC	CASSQDQRDGGYEQYF
-	TRBV28	TRBJ1-2	-	TGTGCCAGCAGTTGGTCCGGTGGTGGCTACACCTTC	CASSWSGGGYTF
-	TRBV28	TRBJ1-4	-	TGTGCCAGCAGACAGGGAACTAATGAAAAACTGTTTTTT	CASRQGTNEKLFF
TRBD1	TRBV30	TRBJ2-3	-	TGTGCCTGGGTGGGACAGCTCACAGATACGCAGTATTTT	CAWVGQLTDTQYF
-	TRBV6-5	TRBJ2-1	-	TGTGCCAGCAGTTACAGCCGAACCCAAGAGCAGTTCTTC	CASSYSRTQEQFF
-	TRBV30	TRBJ2-4	-	TGTGCCTGGAGTTTAGGTACGGGTATGGCCAAAAACATTCAGTACTTC	CAWSLGTGMAKNIQYF
-	TRBV5-8	TRBJ1-4	-	TGTGCCAGCAGTTCGGCCCGCAGCACAGCAACTAATGAAAAACTGTTTTTT	CASSSARSTATNEKLFF
-	TRBV25-1	TRBJ1-4	-	TGTGCCAGCTCAACAGGGAGGGGGGATGAAAAACTGTTTTTT	CASSTGRGDEKLFF
-	TRBV6-1	TRBJ1-5	-	TGTGCCAGCACCCTCACCCAGGGTGACAATCAGCCCCAGCATTTT	CASTLTQGDNQPQHF
-	TRBV7-2	TRBJ1-4	-	TGTGCCAGCAGTCGCATACGTGCAACTAATGAAAAACTGTTTTTT	CASSRIRATNEKLFF
-	TRBV5-1	TRBJ2-1	-	TGCGCCAGCAGCTTGGTTCCCTTAGCCTCCTACAATGAGCAGTTCTTC	CASSLVPLASYNEQFF
-	TRBV4-3	TRBJ1-3	once	TGCGCCAGCAGCCAACAGAGGGGGGACACCATATATTTT	CASSQQRGDTIYF
-	TRBV6-6	TRBJ1-3	-	TGTGCCAGCAGTCCCTTGGGGACCATATATTTT	CASSPLGTIYF
-	TRBV14	TRBJ2-1	-	TGTGCCAGCAGCCAAGATCTGAGTACGGCAAAGTTCTTC	CASSQDLSTAKFF
TRBD1	TRBV7-2	TRBJ2-7	-	TGTGCCAGCAGCTTTTTGACAGGGACCTACGAGCAGTACTTC	CASSFLTGTYEQYF
-	TRBV30	TRBJ1-5	-	TGTGCCTGGGGGAGGGGGTACAGCAATCAGCCCCAGCATTTT	CAWGRGYSNQPQHF
-	TRBV5-4	TRBJ1-1	-	TGTGCCAGCAGCCGTGGACAGACCATGAACACTGAAGCTTTCTTT	CASSRGQTMNTEAFF
TRBD1	TRBV18	TRBJ1-2	-	TGTGCCAGCTCACCGGGACAGGCCAACTATGGCTACACCTTC	CASSPGQANYGYTF
-	TRBV4-2	TRBJ1-2	-	TGTGCCAGCAGCCAAGGGGTCCGACTTCCATCGCCTGGGGGCTACACCTTC	CASSQGVRLPSPGGYTF
-	TRBV28	TRBJ1-5	-	TGTGCCAGCAGCTCGACGGGGAGCAATCAGCCCCAGCATTTT	CASSSTGSNQPQHF
-	TRBV30	TRBJ2-7	-	TGTGCCAGACAGGACCTCTCCTACGAGCAGTACTTC	CARQDLSYEQYF
TRBD1	TRBV19	TRBJ2-7	-	TGTGCCAGTAGGTCGGGCGGGACAGGGTCATCCGAGCAGTACTTC	CASRSGGTGSSEQYF
-	TRBV2	TRBJ2-1	once	TGTGCCAGCAGTGAGAGGCCCAACTTCTACAATGAGCAGTTCTTC	CASSERPNFYNEQFF
TRBD2	TRBV6-5	TRBJ2-5	-	TGTGCCAGCACCGCTAGCGGGAGCTTTACCCAGTACTTC	CASTASGSFTQYF
-	TRBV7-2	TRBJ2-2	-	TGTGCCAGCAGTCTAAGGGGATGGGCCGGCACCGGGGAGCTGTTTTTT	CASSLRGWAGTGELFF
-	TRBV4-3	TRBJ1-1	-	TGCGCCAGCAGCCAGTCCGTAGGGCGGAACACTGAAGCTTTCTTT	CASSQSVGRNTEAFF
-	TRBV6-5	TRBJ1-2	-	TGTGCCAGCAGGCGGGCAGGAAGAAACTATGGCTACACCTTC	CASRRAGRNYGYTF
TRBD2	TRBV28	TRBJ2-7	-	TGTGCCAGCAGTCCAGGACTAGTCTACGAGCAGTACTTC	CASSPGLVYEQYF
-	TRBV19	TRBJ2-7	-	TGTGCCAGTAGTATAGTGGCCTACTCCTACGAGCAGTACTTC	CASSIVAYSYEQYF
-	TRBV21-1	TRBJ2-5	-	TGTGCCAGAGAAACGGGCCGATCGGCCCAGTACTTC	CARETGRSAQYF
-	TRBV7-9	TRBJ1-1	-	TGTGCCAGCAGCTTAGGTCTATCTCTTGAAGCTTTCTTT	CASSLGLSLEAFF
TRBD1	TRBV18	TRBJ2-2	few	TGTGCCAGCTCACCACAGGGGGCGAAGAACACCGGGGAGCTGTTTTTT	CASSPQGAKNTGELFF
-	TRBV27	TRBJ2-1	-	TGTGCCAGCAGTTTTAACAGGGGACTGAGCTCCTACAATGAGCAGTTCTTC	CASSFNRGLSSYNEQFF
-	TRBV21-1	TRBJ1-5	-	TGTGCCAGCAGCAACCTAGGGACAGCTAGAAATCAGCCCCAGCATTTT	CASSNLGTARNQPQHF
TRBD1	TRBV29-1	TRBJ2-7	-	TGCAGCATTAACAGGGGGCTCCCCCCCTACGAGCAGTACTTC	CSINRGLPPYEQYF
TRBD1	TRBV18	TRBJ2-5	-	TGTGCCAGCTCACCCCGGACAGGACGGTCGGAGACCCAGTACTTC	CASSPRTGRSETQYF